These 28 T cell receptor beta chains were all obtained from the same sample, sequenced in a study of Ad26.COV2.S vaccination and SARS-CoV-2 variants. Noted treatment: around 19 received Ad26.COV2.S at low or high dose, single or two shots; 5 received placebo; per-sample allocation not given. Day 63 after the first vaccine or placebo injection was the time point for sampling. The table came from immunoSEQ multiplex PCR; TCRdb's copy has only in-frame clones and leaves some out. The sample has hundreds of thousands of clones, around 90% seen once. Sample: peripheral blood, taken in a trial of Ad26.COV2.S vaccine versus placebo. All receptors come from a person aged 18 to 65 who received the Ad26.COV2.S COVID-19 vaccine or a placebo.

The CDR3 DNA sequence: TGTGCCAGCAGTTCAAGACAGGGCCTTAATTCACCCCTCCACTTT. Protein: CASSSRQGLNSPLHF. The V and J genes are TRBV7-9 and TRBJ1-6; 7 nucleotides line up with TRBD1. This CDR3 region has 15 residues. The V and J ends lost 6 bases and 6 bases, in that order; junction bases with no gene match: 8. CDR1 and CDR2 (germline): SEHNR, FQNEAQ (reference sequence).

CDR3 sequence: CASSLAQETQYF. DNA for the CDR3: TGTGCCAGCAGCCTAGCTCAAGAGACCCAGTACTTC. The chain is built from TRBV11-2 and TRBJ2-5; D is possibly TRBD2 (5 bases). Trimming stripped 5 bases from V and 2 bases from J, with 6 bases between. The germline V gene has CDR1 SGHAT and CDR2 FQNNGV. The CDR3 spans 12 residues.

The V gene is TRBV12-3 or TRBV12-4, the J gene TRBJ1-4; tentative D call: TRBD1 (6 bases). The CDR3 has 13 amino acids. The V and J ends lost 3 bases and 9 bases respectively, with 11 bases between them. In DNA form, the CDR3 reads TGTGCCAGCAGTTTGATGGGGGGGCAAAAACTGTTTTTT. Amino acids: CASSLMGGQKLFF.

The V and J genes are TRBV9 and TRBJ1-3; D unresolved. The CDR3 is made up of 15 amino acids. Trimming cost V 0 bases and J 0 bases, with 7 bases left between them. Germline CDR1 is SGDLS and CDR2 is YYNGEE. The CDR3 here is CASSVDGLSGNTIYF. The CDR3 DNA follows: TGTGCCAGCAGCGTAGACGGCCTCTCTGGAAACACCATATATTTT.

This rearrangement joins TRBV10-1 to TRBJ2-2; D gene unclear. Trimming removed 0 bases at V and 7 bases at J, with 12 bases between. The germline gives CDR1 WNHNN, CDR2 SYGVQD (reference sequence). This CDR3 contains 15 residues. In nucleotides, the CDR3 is TGCGCCAGCAGTGAGTCGGTGGACCTCGGCGGGGAGCTGTTTTTT. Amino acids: CASSESVDLGGELFF.

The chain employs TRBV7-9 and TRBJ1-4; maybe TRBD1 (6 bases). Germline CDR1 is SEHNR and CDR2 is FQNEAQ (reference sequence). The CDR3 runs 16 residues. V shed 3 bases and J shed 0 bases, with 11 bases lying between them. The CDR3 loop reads CASSFGTLTTNEKLFF. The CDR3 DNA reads TGTGCCAGCAGCTTCGGGACACTAACAACTAATGAAAAACTGTTTTTT. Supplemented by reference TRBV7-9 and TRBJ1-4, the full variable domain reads DTGVSQNPRHKITKRGQNVTFRCDPISEHNRLYWYRQTLGQGPEFLTYFQNEAQLEKSRLLSDRFSAERPKGSFSTLEIQRTEQGDSAMYLCASSFGTLTTNEKLFFGSGTQLSVL.

The CDR3 loop is CASSLGRGMGRLFF. The CDR3 DNA follows: TGTGCCAGCAGCTTAGGACGGGGAATGGGGCGGCTGTTTTTT. V usage is TRBV11-2 and J usage is TRBJ1-4; the D gene is possibly TRBD1 (5 bases). CDR1 and CDR2 from the germline V gene are SGHAT and FQNNGV. CDR3 length: 14 amino acids. Trimming left V 1 base short and J 14 bases short, with 17 bases between.

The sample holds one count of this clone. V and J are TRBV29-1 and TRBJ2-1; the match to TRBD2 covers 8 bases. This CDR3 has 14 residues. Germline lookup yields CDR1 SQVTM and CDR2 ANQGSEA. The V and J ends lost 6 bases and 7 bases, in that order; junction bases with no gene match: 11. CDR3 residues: CSVDPPGGWNEQFF. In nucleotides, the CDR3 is TGCAGCGTCGACCCTCCGGGGGGGTGGAATGAGCAGTTCTTC.

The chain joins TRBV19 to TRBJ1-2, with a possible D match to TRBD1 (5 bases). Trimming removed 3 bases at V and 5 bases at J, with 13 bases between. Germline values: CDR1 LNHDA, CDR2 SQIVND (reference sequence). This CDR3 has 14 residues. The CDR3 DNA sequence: TGTGCCAGTAGTATCACAGGTTTCGTATATGGCTACACCTTC. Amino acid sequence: CASSITGFVYGYTF. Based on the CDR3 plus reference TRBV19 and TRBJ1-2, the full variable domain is DGGITQSPKYLFRKEGQNVTLSCEQNLNHDAMYWYRQDPGQGLRLIYYSQIVNDFQKGDIAEGYSVSREKKESFPLTVTSAQKNPTAFYLCASSITGFVYGYTFGSGTRLTVV.

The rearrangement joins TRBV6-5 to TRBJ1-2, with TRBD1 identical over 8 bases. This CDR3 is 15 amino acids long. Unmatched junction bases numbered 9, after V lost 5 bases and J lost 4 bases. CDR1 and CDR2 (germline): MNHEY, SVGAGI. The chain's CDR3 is CASSTNPGTGYGYTF. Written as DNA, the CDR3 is TGTGCCAGCAGTACTAACCCGGGGACAGGCTATGGCTACACCTTC.

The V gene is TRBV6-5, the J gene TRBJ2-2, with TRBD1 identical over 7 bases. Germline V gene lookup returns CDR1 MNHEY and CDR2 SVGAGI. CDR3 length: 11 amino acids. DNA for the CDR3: TGTGCAGAGGGGGCCACCGGGGAGCTGTTTTTT. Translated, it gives CAEGATGELFF.

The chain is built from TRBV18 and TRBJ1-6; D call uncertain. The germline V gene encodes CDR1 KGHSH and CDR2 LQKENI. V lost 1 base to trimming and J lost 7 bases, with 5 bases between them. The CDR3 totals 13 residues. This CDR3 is CASSPQGNSPLHF. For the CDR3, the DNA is TGTGCCAGCTCACCACAGGGAAATTCACCCCTCCACTTT.

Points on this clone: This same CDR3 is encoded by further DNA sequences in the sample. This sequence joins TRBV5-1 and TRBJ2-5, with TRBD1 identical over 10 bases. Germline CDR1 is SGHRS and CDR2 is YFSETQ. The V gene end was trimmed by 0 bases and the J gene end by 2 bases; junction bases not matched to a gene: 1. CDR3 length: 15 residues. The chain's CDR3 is CASSLEGQGQETQYF. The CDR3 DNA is TGCGCCAGCAGCTTGGAGGGACAGGGGCAAGAGACCCAGTACTTC.

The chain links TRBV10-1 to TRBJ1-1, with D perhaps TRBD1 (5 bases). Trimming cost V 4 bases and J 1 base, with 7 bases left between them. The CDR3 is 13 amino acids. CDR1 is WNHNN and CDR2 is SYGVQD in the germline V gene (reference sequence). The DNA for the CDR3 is TGCGCCAGCAGTGGACAGCAGAACACTGAAGCTTTCTTT. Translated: CASSGQQNTEAFF.

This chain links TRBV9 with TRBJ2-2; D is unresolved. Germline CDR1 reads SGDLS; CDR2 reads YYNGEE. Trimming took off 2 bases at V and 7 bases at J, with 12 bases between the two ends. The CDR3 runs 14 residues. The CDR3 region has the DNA TGTGCCAGCAGCGTCGTGTGTTGCTACGGGGAGCTGTTTTTT. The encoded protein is CASSVVCCYGELFF.

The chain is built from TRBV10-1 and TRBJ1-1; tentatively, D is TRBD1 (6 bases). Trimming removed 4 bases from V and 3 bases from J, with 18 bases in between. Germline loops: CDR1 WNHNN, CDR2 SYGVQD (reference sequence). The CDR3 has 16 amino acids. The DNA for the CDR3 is TGCGCCAGCAGTGTTCCCCAGGGGCCCGGTGACACTGAAGCTTTCTTT. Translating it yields CASSVPQGPGDTEAFF.

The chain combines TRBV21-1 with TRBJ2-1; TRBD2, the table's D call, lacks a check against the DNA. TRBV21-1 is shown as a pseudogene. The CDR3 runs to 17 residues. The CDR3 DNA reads TGTGCCAGCAGCAAAGATGATGCGGGTTGGTCCTACAATGAGCAGTTCTTC. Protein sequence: CASSKDDAGWSYNEQFF.

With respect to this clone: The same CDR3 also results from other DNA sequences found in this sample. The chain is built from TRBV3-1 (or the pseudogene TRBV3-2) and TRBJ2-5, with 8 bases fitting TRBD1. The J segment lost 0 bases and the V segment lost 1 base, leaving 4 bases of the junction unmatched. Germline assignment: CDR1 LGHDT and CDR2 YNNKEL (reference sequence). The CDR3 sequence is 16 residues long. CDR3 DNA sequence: TGTGCCAGCAGCCAAGGAGACAGGGGCTACCAAGAGACCCAGTACTTC. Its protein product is CASSQGDRGYQETQYF.

CDR3 protein: CASSPMDSSYEQYF. DNA of the CDR3: TGTGCCAGCAGCCCTATGGACAGTTCCTACGAGCAGTACTTC. J is TRBJ2-7 and V is TRBV27, with a possible D match to TRBD1 (6 bases). The germline CDR1 and CDR2 sequences are MNHEY and SMNVEV (reference sequence). V was cut by 6 bases and J by 1 base, with 13 bases left in between. The CDR3 runs to 14 residues.

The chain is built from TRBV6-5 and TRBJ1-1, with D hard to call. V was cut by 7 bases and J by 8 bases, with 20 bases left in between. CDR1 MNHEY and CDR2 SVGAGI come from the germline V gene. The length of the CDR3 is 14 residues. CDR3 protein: CASIQYRGRGEAFF. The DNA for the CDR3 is TGTGCCAGCATACAGTATCGAGGGCGGGGAGAAGCTTTCTTT.

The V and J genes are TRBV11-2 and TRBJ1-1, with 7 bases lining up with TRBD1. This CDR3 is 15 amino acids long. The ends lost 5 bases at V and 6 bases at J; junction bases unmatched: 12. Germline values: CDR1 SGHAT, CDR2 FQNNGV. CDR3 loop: CASSTRQGSVAEAFF. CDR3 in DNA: TGTGCCAGCAGCACACGACAGGGCAGCGTCGCTGAAGCTTTCTTT.

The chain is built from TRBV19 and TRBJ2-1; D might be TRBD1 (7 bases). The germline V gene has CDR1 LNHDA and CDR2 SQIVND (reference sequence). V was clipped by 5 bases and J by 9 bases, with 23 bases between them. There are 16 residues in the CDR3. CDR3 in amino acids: CASSSRQGGAPGEQFF. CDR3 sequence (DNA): TGTGCCAGTAGTTCCCGACAGGGCGGGGCACCCGGTGAGCAGTTCTTC.

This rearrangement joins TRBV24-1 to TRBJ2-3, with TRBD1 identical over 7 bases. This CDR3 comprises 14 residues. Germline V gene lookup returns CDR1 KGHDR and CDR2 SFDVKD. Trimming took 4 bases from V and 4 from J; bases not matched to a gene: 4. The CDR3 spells CATSDSGGADTQYF. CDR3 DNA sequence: TGTGCCACCAGTGACTCAGGGGGAGCAGATACGCAGTATTTT.

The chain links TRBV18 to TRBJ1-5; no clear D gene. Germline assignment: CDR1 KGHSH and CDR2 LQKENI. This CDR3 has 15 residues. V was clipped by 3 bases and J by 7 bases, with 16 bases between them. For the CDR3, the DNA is TGTGCCAGCTCACCTGGGGAGGGCGACGGGCAGCCCCAGCATTTT. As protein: CASSPGEGDGQPQHF.

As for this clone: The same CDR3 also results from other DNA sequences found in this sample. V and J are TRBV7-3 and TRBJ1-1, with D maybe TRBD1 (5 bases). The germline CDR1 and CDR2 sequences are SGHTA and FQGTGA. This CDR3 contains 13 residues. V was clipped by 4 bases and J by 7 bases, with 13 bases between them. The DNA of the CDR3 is TGTGCCAGCAGCTCTCAGGGTATTGGTGAAGCTTTCTTT. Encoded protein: CASSSQGIGEAFF.

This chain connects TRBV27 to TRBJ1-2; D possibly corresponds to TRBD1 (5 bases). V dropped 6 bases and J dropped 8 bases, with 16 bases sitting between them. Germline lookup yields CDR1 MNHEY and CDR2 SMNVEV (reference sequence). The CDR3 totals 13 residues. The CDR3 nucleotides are TGTGCCAGCAGGTCCCCAGGGAGTGCGGGCTACACCTTC. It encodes CASRSPGSAGYTF.

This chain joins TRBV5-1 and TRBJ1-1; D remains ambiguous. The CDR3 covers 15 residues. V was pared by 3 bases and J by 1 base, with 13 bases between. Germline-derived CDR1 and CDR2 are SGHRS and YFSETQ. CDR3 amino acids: CASSYTGSGNTEAFF. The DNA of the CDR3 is TGCGCCAGCAGCTACACGGGATCTGGGAACACTGAAGCTTTCTTT.

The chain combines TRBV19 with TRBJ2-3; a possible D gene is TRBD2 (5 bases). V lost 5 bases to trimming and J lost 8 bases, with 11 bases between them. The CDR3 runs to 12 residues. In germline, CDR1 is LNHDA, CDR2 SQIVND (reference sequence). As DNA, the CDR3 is TGTGCCAGTAGTTCAATAGCGCGTACGCAGTATTTT. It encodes CASSSIARTQYF.